The 21 T cell receptor beta chains below were found in one sample sequenced in a study of T-cell reconstitution after alpha-beta-depleted transplantation in children. Researchers prepared the TCRbeta library using unique molecular identifiers, the study reports. TCRdb reprocessed the PCR reads with MiXCR, giving one entry per CDR3 protein. The sample yields roughly 300,000 distinct CDR3 sequences, 11% seen once. This sample comprised peripheral blood, obtained 180 days after TCRalphabeta/CD19-depleted stem cell transplant. The receptors here all came from a male patient aged 2-9 years who had a stem cell transplant for chronic granulomatous disease, so the T cells may come from the graft donor.

In its sample, this clonotype was seen many times. The chain uses TRBV11-1 and TRBJ2-1; 12 nucleotides line up with TRBD2. The germline V gene has CDR1 SGHAT and CDR2 FQDESV (reference sequence). CDR3 length: 19 residues. The junction had 16 bases not matched to a gene; V was cut back by 4 bases and J by 6 bases. The CDR3 loop is CASSSAGSPSGRAANEQFF. CDR3 bases: TGTGCCAGCAGCTCGGCAGGGTCCCCTAGCGGGAGGGCCGCCAATGAGCAGTTCTTC.

This clonotype was seen more than once but under ten times. The rearrangement joins TRBV18 to TRBJ1-3; D possibly corresponds to TRBD1 (5 bases). V dropped 4 bases and J dropped 8 bases, with 12 bases sitting between them. CDR3 length: 13 amino acids. CDR1 and CDR2 from the germline V gene are KGHSH and LQKENI. DNA for the CDR3: TGTGCCAGCTCACAGGGGACGGATGACACCATATATTTT. Its translation: CASSQGTDDTIYF.

This clonotype has at least ten counts. The rearrangement joins TRBV14 to TRBJ2-5; TRBD1 or TRBD2 may be the D gene (5 bases each). Per germline, CDR1 SGHDN and CDR2 FVKESK. V lost 3 bases and J lost 5, with 16 bases in between. The length of the CDR3 is 15 residues. The CDR3 DNA reads TGTGCCAGCAGCCATCGGGACGGGGATCGGGAGACCCAGTACTTC. This gives the protein CASSHRDGDRETQYF.

This clonotype was observed at least ten times. The rearrangement joins TRBV20-1 to TRBJ2-3; TRBD2 aligns across 8 bases. CDR1 is DFQATT and CDR2 is SNEGSKA in the germline V gene (reference sequence). This CDR3 spans 14 amino acids. V trimming: 7 bases; J trimming: 1 base; junction bases outside the gene matches: 7. The CDR3: CSVRERGRTDTQYF. In DNA, the CDR3 is TGCAGTGTACGCGAGCGGGGGCGCACAGATACGCAGTATTTT.

This clonotype occurred a few times. The rearrangement joins TRBV6-1 to TRBJ2-6; possibly TRBD1 for D (6 bases). The CDR3 length is 17 residues. The V gene lost 4 bases and the J gene lost 0 bases, with 13 bases spanning the gap. The germline V gene has CDR1 MNHNS and CDR2 SASEGT. This chain's CDR3 is CASSGTDSPSGANVLTF. CDR3 in DNA: TGTGCCAGCAGTGGGACGGACAGTCCCTCTGGGGCCAACGTCCTGACTTTC.

This clonotype was seen many times. This rearrangement joins TRBV12-3 or TRBV12-4 to TRBJ1-5; TRBD1 is a possible D gene (5 bases). Trimming cost V 9 bases and J 6 bases, with 18 bases left between them. The CDR3 length is 14 residues. In DNA form, the CDR3 reads TGTGCCAGTTCCGGGGACGGCGGGGTTCAGCCCCAGCATTTT. Amino acids: CASSGDGGVQPQHF.

At least ten counts were recorded for this clonotype. V is TRBV6-1 and J is TRBJ2-2; 10 nucleotides match TRBD2. V shed 6 bases and J 1 base; nucleotides not matched to a gene: 11. From germline, CDR1 is MNHNS and CDR2 SASEGT. The length of the CDR3 is 18 residues. As DNA, the CDR3 is TGTGCCAGCAGCCCCCACCGGCTAGCGGGGGTGAACACCGGGGAGCTGTTTTTT. Protein: CASSPHRLAGVNTGELFF.

Ten or more counts support this clonotype. The rearrangement links TRBV5-1 to TRBJ2-4, with a possible D match to TRBD2 (6 bases). This CDR3 comprises 15 residues. CDR1 is SGHRS and CDR2 is YFSETQ in the germline V gene. Trimming pared 4 bases from V and 5 bases from J, leaving 16 bases between. The CDR3 loop is CASSPLGGPENIQYF. CDR3 coding DNA: TGCGCCAGCAGCCCTCTCGGAGGGCCTGAAAACATTCAGTACTTC.

This clonotype has a count of ten or more. In DNA, the CDR3 is TGTGCCAGCAGTTTCATAGCGGGAGGGCCTTGGGATACGCAGTATTTT. It specifies CASSFIAGGPWDTQYF. The chain couples TRBV27 to TRBJ2-3; 11 bases agree with TRBD2. The V gene end was trimmed by 3 bases and the J gene end by 6 bases; junction bases not matched to a gene: 8. This CDR3 contains 16 residues. The germline V gene has CDR1 MNHEY and CDR2 SMNVEV (reference sequence).

This clonotype showed up many times. The chain recombines TRBV20-1 with TRBJ2-1, with a weak D call TRBD2 (6 bases). This CDR3 has 19 amino acids. The V gene lost 0 bases and the J gene lost 0 bases, with 21 bases spanning the gap. Germline CDR1 DFQATT, CDR2 SNEGSKA (reference sequence). CDR3 residues: CSARDYLSPRDPSYNEQFF. CDR3 coding DNA: TGCAGTGCTAGAGATTATTTATCTCCGCGGGATCCCTCCTACAATGAGCAGTTCTTC.

This clonotype has at least ten counts. The CDR3 bases are TGTGCCAGCAGCGTAGCGGCAGACCACTACGAGCAGTACTTC. Protein sequence: CASSVAADHYEQYF. The genes are TRBV9 and TRBJ2-7; D uncertain. The CDR3 extends over 14 amino acids. The germline gives CDR1 SGDLS, CDR2 YYNGEE. The ends were cut back, 0 bases at V and 3 bases at J, with 10 bases in the middle.

Many counts were recorded for this clonotype. The genes are TRBV5-1 and TRBJ2-2, with 12 bases that match TRBD1. The CDR3 is 17 amino acids. Germline V gene data show CDR1 as SGHRS and CDR2 as YFSETQ. Germline trimming cut 4 bases from V and 0 bases from J; bases unmatched to any gene: 4. Here the CDR3 reads CASSTGQGASNTGELFF. The CDR3 DNA reads as TGCGCCAGCAGCACGGGACAGGGGGCGTCGAACACCGGGGAGCTGTTTTTT.

This clonotype was detected a few times. The chain recombines TRBV18 with TRBJ2-7; D may be TRBD1 or TRBD2 (5 bases each). V lost 0 bases and J 5 bases, leaving 11 bases between the germline ends. The CDR3 totals 14 residues. In germline, CDR1 is KGHSH, CDR2 LQKENI. In DNA form, the CDR3 reads TGTGCCAGCTCACCACCGGGGGTGGGACACGAGCAGTACTTC. Amino acids: CASSPPGVGHEQYF.

This clonotype was seen many times. The chain couples TRBV12-3 or TRBV12-4 to TRBJ1-2; D ambiguous. V lost 7 bases, J lost 8 bases, and 26 bases lay in between. The CDR3 consists of 16 residues. In DNA form, the CDR3 reads TGTGCCAGCACCTCCCACCCCGGGCCCCAGATGTGGGGCTACACCTTC. Translating gives CASTSHPGPQMWGYTF.

As to this clonotype: It may be a read error: a sequence one base away is much more abundant. V gene TRBV12-3 or TRBV12-4 combines with J gene TRBJ2-4, with a weak D call TRBD2 (5 bases). V lost 2 bases, J lost 8 bases, and 16 bases lay in between. The CDR3 sequence is 15 residues long. CDR3 region: CASSLSLGVFDIQYF. Here the CDR3 DNA reads TGTGCCAGCAGTTTATCACTAGGAGTCTTCGACATTCAGTACTTC.

This clonotype was seen many times. This chain joins TRBV20-1 and TRBJ2-3, with 7 bases identical to TRBD2. The germline V gene has CDR1 DFQATT and CDR2 SNEGSKA (reference sequence). The CDR3 is 14 amino acids. Trimming took 5 bases from V and 2 from J; bases not matched to a gene: 7. The CDR3 reads CSAPPSGFTDTQYF. In DNA form, the CDR3 reads TGCAGTGCTCCCCCTAGCGGATTCACAGATACGCAGTATTTT.

This clonotype has ten or more counts. V and J are TRBV27 and TRBJ2-7, with 9 bases lining up with TRBD2. V was pared by 5 bases and J by 2 bases, with 10 bases of the junction left unmatched. Germline loops: CDR1 MNHEY, CDR2 SMNVEV (reference sequence). CDR3 length: 16 amino acids. In DNA, the CDR3 is TGTGCCAGCAGTCTCTCCCTAGCGGGACGTCCCTACGAGCAGTACTTC. Translation gives CASSLSLAGRPYEQYF.

This clonotype was counted only a few times. This sequence joins TRBV6-2 or TRBV6-3 and TRBJ2-7; D tentatively fits TRBD1 or TRBD2 (5 bases each). CDR1 MNHEY and CDR2 SVGEGT come from the germline V gene. V dropped 7 bases and J dropped 2 bases, with 15 bases sitting between them. The CDR3 runs to 14 residues. CDR3 DNA: TGTGCCAGCACCCGAGGGACCAATCCCTACGAGCAGTACTTC. Protein sequence: CASTRGTNPYEQYF.

This clonotype was observed many times. The J gene is TRBJ1-1, the V gene TRBV20-1; weak D call: TRBD1 (6 bases). The CDR3 has 13 amino acids. The germline gives CDR1 DFQATT, CDR2 SNEGSKA (reference sequence). V was shortened by 1 base and J by 7 bases, with 13 bases between the two germline ends. CDR3 loop: CSARVGGADEAFF. As DNA, the CDR3 is TGCAGTGCTAGAGTAGGGGGGGCCGATGAAGCTTTCTTT.

In its sample, this clonotype was seen many times. V gene TRBV9 combines with J gene TRBJ2-1; D gene ambiguous. V gave up 0 bases and J gave up 0 bases, with 7 bases separating them. Germline V gene lookup returns CDR1 SGDLS and CDR2 YYNGEE. CDR3 length equals 15 residues. The CDR3 reads CASSVAVSSYNEQFF. CDR3 DNA: TGTGCCAGCAGCGTAGCGGTGAGCTCCTACAATGAGCAGTTCTTC.

This clonotype was recorded at least ten times. The chain links TRBV11-3 to TRBJ2-1, with a tentative D call TRBD2 (7 bases). Germline CDR1 and CDR2: SGHNT and YENEEA. The CDR3 runs 18 residues. Trimming pared 6 bases from V and 4 bases from J, leaving 25 bases between. The CDR3 protein is CASSTYRGLAESYNEQFF. The CDR3 DNA is TGTGCCAGCAGTACTTACCGGGGGCTAGCGGAATCATACAATGAGCAGTTCTTC.